What follows describes a single T cell receptor beta chain. Its antigen is undetermined. This record comes from a study of vaccination and CD4 T cells after COVID-19. Treatment described: approximately nine-day PBMC culture with coronavirus spike peptide pools or control peptides (ViraFEST assay). These CD4+ T cells came from an unexposed donor, sampled before the COVID-19 pandemic (2011-2018). TCR sequencing followed the expansion of antigen-specific T cells with peptide pools in ViraFEST. The authors replaced half the medium with fresh IL-2 medium on days 3 and 7. This CDR3 contains 18 residues. With 5 bases clipped from V and 4 bases from J, the junction kept 9 bases outside the gene matches. Germline CDR1 SEHNR, CDR2 FQNEAQ (reference sequence). The Oncomine TCR Beta short-read assay sequenced DNA from cultured CD4+ T cells. The template was genomic DNA from cultured CD4+ T cells. TCRdb used MiXCR to reprocess the PCR reads, holding one entry per CDR3 protein. The sample consists of some 9,000 distinct CDR3 sequences, around half of them appearing once.

The receptor comes from a human donor in good health. The rearrangement links TRBV7-9 to TRBJ2-1; 15 nucleotides match TRBD2. What was sequenced was CD4+ T cells from blood, cultured in vitro. The CDR3 DNA follows: TGTGCCAGCAGCCCCGGGACTAGCGGGGGGATGAGATACAATGAGCAGTTCTTC. Translated, it gives CASSPGTSGGMRYNEQFF. The entire variable domain, with the rest obtained from reference TRBV7-9 and TRBJ2-1, is as follows: DTGVSQNPRHKITKRGQNVTFRCDPISEHNRLYWYRQTLGQGPEFLTYFQNEAQLEKSRLLSDRFSAERPKGSFSTLEIQRTEQGDSAMYLCASSPGTSGGMRYNEQFFGPGTRLTVL.